A single sample gave rise to the 15 T cell receptor beta chains below, sequenced in a study of OX40 agonist ivuxolimab in advanced cancers. Only in-frame clones appear in the TCRdb table, and some are missing; sequencing was by immunoSEQ multiplex PCR. Of 90,000 to 120,000 clones in the sample, around 90% are singletons; the top ten hold about 1.2%. The material was CD4+ or CD8+ T cells sorted from blood, obtained in a trial of the OX40 agonist ivuxolimab. The source is an adult with an advanced solid tumor such as melanoma, head and neck, liver or kidney cancer.

This chain links TRBV4-2 with TRBJ2-5; 8 bases line up with TRBD1. The V gene end was trimmed by 3 bases and the J gene end by 0 bases; junction bases not matched to a gene: 3. The CDR3 is 15 residues long. Germline lookup yields CDR1 LGHNA and CDR2 YNFKEQ. CDR3 nucleotide sequence: TGTGCCAGCAGCCAGGGGGACAGGAACCAAGAGACCCAGTACTTC. Translating it yields CASSQGDRNQETQYF.

In its sample, this clone was seen a few times. The DNA of the CDR3 is TGTGCCAGCAGCCCATGGGGCGGGAGGGTTGGCTACAATGAGCAGTTCTTC. Amino acids: CASSPWGGRVGYNEQFF. This chain uses TRBV7-2 with TRBJ2-1; 9 bases match TRBD2. The CDR3 has 17 residues. The ends lost 5 bases at V and 3 bases at J; junction bases unmatched: 11. Per germline, CDR1 SGHTA and CDR2 FQGNSA.

V gene TRBV7-6 combines with J gene TRBJ2-2; the D gene is possibly TRBD1 (6 bases). The germline gives CDR1 SGHVS, CDR2 FNYEAQ. CDR3 length: 17 amino acids. V lost 6 bases to trimming and J lost 0 bases, with 17 bases between them. CDR3 nucleotides: TGTGCCAGCAGGACCAGCGCCGGGACACCGAACACCGGGGAGCTGTTTTTT. This encodes CASRTSAGTPNTGELFF.

V and J are TRBV19 and TRBJ2-7; 9 nucleotides line up with TRBD2. This CDR3 spans 12 amino acids. The V gene end was trimmed by 5 bases and the J gene end by 6 bases; junction bases not matched to a gene: 2. CDR1 and CDR2 from the germline V gene are LNHDA and SQIVND (reference sequence). The CDR3 DNA is TGTGCCAGTAGTCTAGCGGGAAGCGAGCAGTACTTC. Translated: CASSLAGSEQYF.

This chain joins TRBV6-1 and TRBJ2-4; the match to TRBD2 covers 7 bases. The V segment lost 7 bases and the J segment 2 bases; nucleotides outside the gene matches: 2. The CDR3 is 13 residues long. Germline assignment: CDR1 MNHNS and CDR2 SASEGT. CDR3 nucleotides: TGTGCCAGCACGGGGGGAACCAAAAACATTCAGTACTTC. Protein product: CASTGGTKNIQYF.

This chain uses TRBV19 with TRBJ1-1, with 11 bases fitting TRBD1. With V trimmed by 4 bases and J by 3 bases, 1 base remained unmatched. CDR3 length equals 14 residues. Looked up from germline, CDR1 is LNHDA and CDR2 is SQIVND (reference sequence). In DNA, the CDR3 is TGTGCCAGTAGTAGGGACAGGGGGGACACTGAAGCTTTCTTT. As protein: CASSRDRGDTEAFF. The full variable domain, with the rest looked up from reference TRBV19 and TRBJ1-1, is DGGITQSPKYLFRKEGQNVTLSCEQNLNHDAMYWYRQDPGQGLRLIYYSQIVNDFQKGDIAEGYSVSREKKESFPLTVTSAQKNPTAFYLCASSRDRGDTEAFFGQGTRLTVV.

The rearrangement links TRBV2 to TRBJ2-7; tentatively, D is TRBD1 (5 bases). V gave up 4 bases and J gave up 3 bases, with 13 bases separating them. Germline V gene data show CDR1 as SNHLY and CDR2 as FYNNEI. The CDR3 contains 14 residues. CDR3 bases: TGTGCCAGCAGTGGACAGTGGAACGGCTACGAGCAGTACTTC. Protein sequence: CASSGQWNGYEQYF.

The CDR3 loop is CASSSGQGAHNEQFF. In DNA form, the CDR3 reads TGTGCCAGCAGTTCGGGACAGGGGGCCCACAATGAGCAGTTCTTC. The chain couples TRBV6-5 to TRBJ2-1, with 12 bases aligning to TRBD1. The CDR3 length is 15 residues. With 4 bases clipped from V and 5 bases from J, the junction kept 3 bases outside the gene matches. CDR1 and CDR2 from the germline V gene are MNHEY and SVGAGI.

This chain links TRBV18 with TRBJ2-7, with D perhaps TRBD1 (6 bases). The V gene lost 6 bases and the J gene lost 4 bases, with 16 bases spanning the gap. CDR3 size: 14 residues. Per germline, CDR1 KGHSH and CDR2 LQKENI. The CDR3 here is CASSRDTQAYEQYF. Here the CDR3 DNA reads TGTGCCAGCTCGAGGGACACTCAGGCATACGAGCAGTACTTC.

The chain has TRBV5-1 and TRBJ2-2, with a possible D match to TRBD2 (6 bases). The CDR3 has 17 amino acids. Trimming shortened V by 0 bases and J by 0 bases, and 12 bases separated the two germline ends. CDR1 and CDR2 (germline): SGHRS, YFSETQ. The CDR3 loop reads CASSLVGGSPNTGELFF. The CDR3 DNA reads as TGCGCCAGCAGCTTGGTGGGGGGATCTCCGAACACCGGGGAGCTGTTTTTT.

Remarks on this clone: No conserved phenylalanine or tryptophan is present at the end of the CDR3, so a read error is the likely explanation. The chain carries TRBV30 and TRBJ1-2, with D perhaps TRBD1 (5 bases). V lost 0 bases, J lost 7 bases, and 9 bases lay in between. Germline V gene sequence: CDR1 GTSNPN, CDR2 SVGIG (reference sequence). The CDR3 contains 12 residues. The CDR3 is CAWSVWGFGYTS. CDR3 nucleotides: TGTGCCTGGAGTGTTTGGGGGTTTGGCTACACCTCC.

The V call is TRBV18, the J call TRBJ2-7, with 11 bases that match TRBD2. This CDR3 contains 16 residues. The germline V gene has CDR1 KGHSH and CDR2 LQKENI. V lost 4 bases to trimming and J lost 2 bases; unmatched junction nucleotides: 7. DNA of the CDR3: TGTGCCAGCTCACTACTTGGGACTAGCGGAGCCTACGAGCAGTACTTC. This encodes CASSLLGTSGAYEQYF.

The chain carries TRBV28 and TRBJ2-2, with 7 bases lining up with TRBD1. This CDR3 region has 15 residues. J was trimmed by 5 bases and V by 6 bases; bases with no gene match: 9. Germline V gives CDR1 MDHEN, CDR2 SYDVKM. CDR3 amino acids: CASSQGTAGTGELFF. The CDR3 DNA sequence: TGTGCCAGCAGCCAGGGGACAGCAGGGACCGGGGAGCTGTTTTTT. The full variable domain, completed using reference TRBV28 and TRBJ2-2, is DVKVTQSSRYLVKRTGEKVFLECVQDMDHENMFWYRQDPGLGLRLIYFSYDVKMKEKGDIPEGYSVSREKKERFSLILESASTNQTSMYLCASSQGTAGTGELFFGEGSRLTVL.

This chain uses TRBV5-4 with TRBJ2-7; D is undetermined. CDR3 length: 17 residues. With 0 bases removed from V and 7 bases from J, the gap between germline ends came to 23 bases. The germline CDR1 and CDR2 sequences are SGHNT and YYREEE (reference sequence). CDR3 bases: TGTGCCAGCAGCTTGGGGGGTGACTCAGATATACTGCGGGAGCAGTACTTC. Protein sequence: CASSLGGDSDILREQYF.

The table lists this clone with a count of one. The chain links TRBV5-6 to TRBJ1-1; the D gene is possibly TRBD1 (5 bases). CDR3 length: 16 residues. The germline V gene has CDR1 SGHDT and CDR2 YYEEEE. V was shortened by 2 bases and J by 2 bases, with 16 bases between the two germline ends. CDR3 in amino acids: CASSFLGGTANTEAFF. As DNA, the CDR3 is TGTGCCAGCAGCTTTCTAGGCGGGACCGCAAACACTGAAGCTTTCTTT.